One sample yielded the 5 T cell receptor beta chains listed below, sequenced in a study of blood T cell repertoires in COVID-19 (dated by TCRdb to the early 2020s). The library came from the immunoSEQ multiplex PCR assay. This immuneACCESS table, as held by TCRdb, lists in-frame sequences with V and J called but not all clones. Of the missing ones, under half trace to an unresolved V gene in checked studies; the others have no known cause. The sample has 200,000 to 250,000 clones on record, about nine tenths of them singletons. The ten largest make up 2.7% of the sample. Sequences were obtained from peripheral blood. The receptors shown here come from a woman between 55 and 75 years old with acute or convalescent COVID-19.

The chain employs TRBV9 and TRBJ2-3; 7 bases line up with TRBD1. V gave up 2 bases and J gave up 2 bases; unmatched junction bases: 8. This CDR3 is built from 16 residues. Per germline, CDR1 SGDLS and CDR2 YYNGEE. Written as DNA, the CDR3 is TGTGCCAGCAGCGTTGAATCAGGGGGTCTCACAGATACGCAGTATTTT. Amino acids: CASSVESGGLTDTQYF.

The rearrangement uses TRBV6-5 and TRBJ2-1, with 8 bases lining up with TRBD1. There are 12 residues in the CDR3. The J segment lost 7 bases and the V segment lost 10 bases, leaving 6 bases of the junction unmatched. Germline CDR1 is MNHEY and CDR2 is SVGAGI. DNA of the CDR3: TGTGCCATCCGGGACAGGTTAAATGAGCAGTTCTTC. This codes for CAIRDRLNEQFF.

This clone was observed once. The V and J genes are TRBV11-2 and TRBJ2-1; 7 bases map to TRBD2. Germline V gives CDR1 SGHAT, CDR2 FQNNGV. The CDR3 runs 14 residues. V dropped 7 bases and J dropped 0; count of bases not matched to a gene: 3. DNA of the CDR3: TGTGCCAGCACCCTAGCGGCCTCCTACAATGAGCAGTTCTTC. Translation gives CASTLAASYNEQFF.

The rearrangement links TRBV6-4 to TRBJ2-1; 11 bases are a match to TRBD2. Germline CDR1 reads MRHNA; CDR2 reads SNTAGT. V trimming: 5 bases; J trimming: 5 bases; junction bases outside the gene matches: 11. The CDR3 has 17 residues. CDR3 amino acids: CASSPNSGRANHNEQFF. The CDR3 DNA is TGTGCCAGCAGTCCCAATAGCGGGAGGGCCAATCACAATGAGCAGTTCTTC.

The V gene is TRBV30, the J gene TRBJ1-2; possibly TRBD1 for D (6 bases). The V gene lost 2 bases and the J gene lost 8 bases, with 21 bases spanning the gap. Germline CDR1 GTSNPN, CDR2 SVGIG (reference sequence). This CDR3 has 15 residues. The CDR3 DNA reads TGTGCCTGGAGTCGGAGGACAGCCGAGACGGGCGGCTACACCTTC. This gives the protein CAWSRRTAETGGYTF. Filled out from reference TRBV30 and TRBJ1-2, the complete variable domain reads SQTIHQWPATLVQPVGSPLSLECTVEGTSNPNLYWYRQAAGRGLQLLFYSVGIGQISSEVPQNLSASRPQDRQFILSSKKLLLSDSGFYLCAWSRRTAETGGYTFGSGTRLTVV.